Following are 26 T cell receptor beta chains from one sample sequenced in a study of cytotoxic CD8 clonotypes in ibrutinib-treated CLL. Repertoires were generated with immunoSEQ multiplex PCR, while TCRdb's copy carries only in-frame clones and drops some. The sample has just over 45,000 clones, roughly 76% seen once. The sequences come from PBMCs, collected after 12 months of ibrutinib treatment. All receptors come from a human donor with chronic lymphocytic leukemia.

The rearrangement links TRBV7-2 to TRBJ2-5; D unresolved. V lost 5 bases to trimming and J lost 5 bases, with 12 bases between them. This CDR3 contains 13 residues. Germline CDR1 reads SGHTA; CDR2 reads FQGNSA. CDR3 sequence: CASSLSGVETQYF. The DNA for the CDR3 is TGTGCCAGCAGCCTGTCAGGCGTGGAGACCCAGTACTTC.

V gene TRBV6-4 combines with J gene TRBJ2-1; TRBD2 aligns across 9 bases. The CDR3 runs 15 residues. J was trimmed by 5 bases and V by 4 bases; bases with no gene match: 6. Germline V lookup: CDR1 MRHNA, CDR2 SNTAGT. The CDR3 loop reads CASSAAGGHHNEQFF. Here the CDR3 DNA reads TGTGCCAGCAGTGCCGCGGGGGGGCATCACAATGAGCAGTTCTTC.

This clone is medium-sized by share. CDR3 in amino acids: CASRQGAESPLHF. CDR3 nucleotides: TGTGCCAGCAGACAGGGGGCGGAATCACCCCTCCACTTT. This sequence joins TRBV2 and TRBJ1-6; TRBD1 aligns across 9 bases. The germline V gene has CDR1 SNHLY and CDR2 FYNNEI. Unmatched junction bases numbered 4, after V lost 6 bases and J lost 10 bases. The CDR3 has 13 amino acids.

The V call is TRBV28, the J call TRBJ2-5, with D perhaps matching TRBD1 (6 bases). Trimming stripped 5 bases from V and 2 bases from J, with 21 bases between. The CDR3 totals 17 residues. Germline V lookup: CDR1 MDHEN, CDR2 SYDVKM. The CDR3 sequence: CASSSPRTTGQQETQYF. The CDR3 bases are TGTGCCAGCAGTAGCCCCCGGACGACAGGACAACAAGAGACCCAGTACTTC.

This chain links TRBV6-4 with TRBJ2-1; 9 bases are shared with TRBD1. Germline V lookup: CDR1 MRHNA, CDR2 SNTAGT. This CDR3 spans 14 amino acids. With V trimmed by 10 bases and J by 4 bases, 8 bases remained unmatched. In DNA, the CDR3 is TGTGCCATTAACAGGGGGCTATCGTACAATGAGCAGTTCTTC. It codes for CAINRGLSYNEQFF.

This clone has a handful of counts. The genes are TRBV19 and TRBJ1-2; 7 nucleotides align to TRBD1. Germline V CDR1 and CDR2: LNHDA, SQIVND (reference sequence). The V segment lost 11 bases and the J segment 0 bases; nucleotides outside the gene matches: 15. The CDR3 is made up of 16 amino acids. CDR3 amino acids: CASSPRQGSANYGYTF. For the CDR3, the DNA is TGTGCCTCCTCTCCCCGACAGGGATCTGCTAACTATGGCTACACCTTC. The full variable domain, rest sourced from reference TRBV19 and TRBJ1-2, is DGGITQSPKYLFRKEGQNVTLSCEQNLNHDAMYWYRQDPGQGLRLIYYSQIVNDFQKGDIAEGYSVSREKKESFPLTVTSAQKNPTAFYLCASSPRQGSANYGYTFGSGTRLTVV.

The V call is TRBV27, the J call TRBJ2-3, with TRBD2 identical over 10 bases. From germline, CDR1 is MNHEY and CDR2 SMNVEV (reference sequence). This CDR3 region has 14 residues. The J segment lost 6 bases and the V segment lost 3 bases, leaving 3 bases of the junction unmatched. As DNA, the CDR3 is TGTGCCAGCAGTTTTAGCGGGGGGAGGGATACGCAGTATTTT. Translation: CASSFSGGRDTQYF.

This clone was recorded a few times. The chain combines TRBV21-1 with TRBJ1-1; the table gives TRBD1 as D, unverified against the DNA. TRBV21-1 corresponds to a pseudogene. The CDR3 totals 16 residues. CDR3 region: CASSRMRGGVNTEAFF. The CDR3 coding sequence is TGTGCCAGCAGCAGAATGAGAGGGGGCGTGAACACTGAAGCTTTCTTT.

This chain connects TRBV7-2 to TRBJ2-7; 12 bases line up with TRBD1. CDR3 length: 17 amino acids. Trimming at V came to 3 bases and at J to 7 bases, leaving 13 bases not matched to a gene. Per germline, CDR1 SGHTA and CDR2 FQGNSA. The CDR3 here is CASSFSPWGQGAKEQYF. The CDR3, as DNA: TGTGCCAGCAGCTTTAGCCCTTGGGGACAGGGGGCAAAGGAGCAGTACTTC. The variable domain in full, with the rest retrieved from reference TRBV7-2 and TRBJ2-7, is GAGVSQSPSNKVTEKGKDVELRCDPISGHTALYWYRQSLGQGLEFLIYFQGNSAPDKSGLPSDRFSAERTGGSVSTLTIQRTQQEDSAVYLCASSFSPWGQGAKEQYFGPGTRLTVT.

The chain carries TRBV11-2 and TRBJ1-5; tentative D call: TRBD1 (5 bases). V gave up 4 bases and J gave up 1 base, with 11 bases separating them. CDR1 is SGHAT, CDR2 FQNNGV, per germline. The CDR3 has 15 amino acids. The CDR3 DNA sequence: TGTGCCAGCAGCTCCCAGGGAGAGAGCAATCAGCCCCAGCATTTT. This gives the protein CASSSQGESNQPQHF.

This chain uses TRBV28 with TRBJ1-3, with D unresolved. The germline V gene has CDR1 MDHEN and CDR2 SYDVKM. The CDR3 consists of 15 residues. Between the trimmed V and J ends, which lost 3 bases and 0 bases, there was a span of 9 bases. The CDR3 loop is CASSLDLRSGNTIYF. Written as DNA, the CDR3 is TGTGCCAGCAGTTTGGACCTCCGCTCTGGAAACACCATATATTTT.

The V gene is TRBV6-5, the J gene TRBJ1-5; D remains ambiguous. This CDR3 is 14 amino acids long. Per germline, CDR1 MNHEY and CDR2 SVGAGI. V was clipped by 5 bases and J by 5 bases, with 13 bases between them. CDR3: CASSPYAAYQPQHF. Here the CDR3 DNA reads TGTGCCAGCAGTCCCTATGCAGCCTATCAGCCCCAGCATTTT.

This rearrangement joins TRBV13 to TRBJ2-2; the D is unclear. Germline assignment: CDR1 PRHDT and CDR2 FYEKMQ (reference sequence). V gave up 5 bases and J gave up 1 base, with 11 bases separating them. This CDR3 is 15 amino acids long. The CDR3 DNA follows: TGTGCCAGCAGCCAACCCCTAGAGAACACCGGGGAGCTGTTTTTT. Its translation: CASSQPLENTGELFF.

The chain carries TRBV2 and TRBJ2-7; a possible D gene is TRBD2 (5 bases). The length of the CDR3 is 13 residues. V lost 6 bases, J lost 4 bases, and 13 bases lay in between. Germline V gene data show CDR1 as SNHLY and CDR2 as FYNNEI. The CDR3 loop is CASRVGVAYEQYF. The CDR3 DNA follows: TGTGCCAGCAGAGTCGGGGTGGCTTACGAGCAGTACTTC.

The V and J genes are TRBV10-3 and TRBJ1-6; tentative D call: TRBD1 (6 bases). The CDR3 loop spans 14 amino acids. The V end lost 6 bases, the J end lost 3 bases, and 9 bases lay between the germline ends. Germline CDR1 is ENHRY and CDR2 is SYGVKD. This chain's CDR3 is CAIRKGDYNSPLHF. In DNA, the CDR3 is TGTGCCATCAGAAAGGGGGACTATAATTCACCCCTCCACTTT.

The genes are TRBV19 and TRBJ2-7; unclear D gene. The CDR3 loop spans 11 amino acids. The germline gives CDR1 LNHDA, CDR2 SQIVND (reference sequence). V was cut by 10 bases and J by 2 bases, with 9 bases left in between. The CDR3 is CATASTYEQYF. CDR3 nucleotide sequence: TGTGCCACAGCATCCACCTACGAGCAGTACTTC. Full variable domain (outside the CDR3, taken from reference TRBV19 and TRBJ2-7): DGGITQSPKYLFRKEGQNVTLSCEQNLNHDAMYWYRQDPGQGLRLIYYSQIVNDFQKGDIAEGYSVSREKKESFPLTVTSAQKNPTAFYLCATASTYEQYFGPGTRLTVT.

On this clone itself: The junction differs from germline at one of its ends, possibly a read error. The chain joins TRBV19 to TRBJ2-7; D not certain. Germline V gives CDR1 LNHDA, CDR2 SQIVND (reference sequence). The CDR3 spans 12 residues. This CDR3 is CASSIGSSEQYF. Written as DNA, the CDR3 is TGTGCCAGTAGTATAGGATCCTCCGAGCAGTACTTC. Full variable domain (rest looked up from reference TRBV19 and TRBJ2-7): DGGITQSPKYLFRKEGQNVTLSCEQNLNHDAMYWYRQDPGQGLRLIYYSQIVNDFQKGDIAEGYSVSREKKESFPLTVTSAQKNPTAFYLCASSIGSSEQYFGPGTRLTVT.

The CDR3 DNA reads as TGTGCCAGCAGCTCGCTTCCTGGGGGAAACATTCAGTACTTC. Amino acids: CASSSLPGGNIQYF. The V call is TRBV6-4, the J call TRBJ2-4; D may be TRBD1 or TRBD2 (5 bases each). CDR3 length: 14 amino acids. Germline CDR1 and CDR2: MRHNA and SNTAGT. Trimming shortened V by 6 bases and J by 6 bases, and 15 bases separated the two germline ends.

The rearrangement uses TRBV2 and TRBJ1-6; no reliable D call. The CDR3 loop spans 12 amino acids. The V end lost 2 bases, the J end lost 8 bases, and 4 bases lay between the germline ends. The germline CDR1 and CDR2 sequences are SNHLY and FYNNEI. The CDR3 reads CASSELYSPLHF. CDR3 DNA: TGTGCCAGCAGTGAACTGTATTCACCCCTCCACTTT.

This clone appeared a few times. This chain connects TRBV5-5 to TRBJ2-7; 9 bases map to TRBD1. After removal of 4 bases from V and 3 bases from J, the junction contained 11 bases not matched to a gene. Germline V gene lookup returns CDR1 SGHKS and CDR2 YYEKEE (reference sequence). The CDR3 loop spans 16 amino acids. The CDR3 DNA reads as TGTGCCAGCAGCGGCCCTGGACAGGGGATCTTCTACGAGCAGTACTTC. Translating it yields CASSGPGQGIFYEQYF.

CDR3 region: CASKKGVRGATIRNTEAFF. CDR3 DNA: TGTGCCAGCAAAAAGGGAGTCCGTGGGGCCACAATACGGAACACTGAAGCTTTCTTT. The chain carries TRBV6-7 and TRBJ1-1; maybe TRBD1 (5 bases). TRBV6-7 is annotated as an ORF whose role is uncertain. V was shortened by 7 bases and J by 1 base, with 28 bases between the two germline ends. This CDR3 has 19 residues.

The chain uses TRBV2 and TRBJ1-5; perhaps TRBD1 as D (5 bases). The CDR3 totals 13 residues. V was clipped by 2 bases and J by 5 bases, with 7 bases between them. Germline CDR1 SNHLY, CDR2 FYNNEI. The CDR3 reads CASSEQGDQPQHF. The CDR3 nucleotides read TGTGCCAGCAGTGAACAGGGCGATCAGCCCCAGCATTTT. The variable domain in full, completed from reference TRBV2 and TRBJ1-5, reads EPEVTQTPSHQVTQMGQEVILRCVPISNHLYFYWYRQILGQKVEFLVSFYNNEISEKSEIFDDQFSVERPDGSNFTLKIRSTKLEDSAMYFCASSEQGDQPQHFGDGTRLSIL.

Only one count was recorded for this clone. The chain recombines TRBV11-3 with TRBJ2-3, with 13 positions matching TRBD2. V lost 5 bases, J lost 6 bases, and 5 bases stayed unmatched. The CDR3 length is 15 residues. The germline V gene encodes CDR1 SGHNT and CDR2 YENEEA. The CDR3 protein is CASSTGLAGMDTQYF. The CDR3 DNA reads as TGTGCCAGCAGCACGGGACTAGCGGGGATGGATACGCAGTATTTT. The complete variable domain, with remaining parts taken from reference TRBV11-3 and TRBJ2-3, reads EAGVVQSPRYKIIEKKQPVAFWCNPISGHNTLYWYLQNLGQGPELLIRYENEEAVDDSQLPKDRFSAERLKGVDSTLKIQPAELGDSAVYLCASSTGLAGMDTQYFGPGTRLTVL.

The V and J genes are TRBV11-1 and TRBJ2-2, with 9 bases identical to TRBD1. Losses at the gene ends were 5 bases for V and 4 bases for J; bases not matched to a gene: 14. This CDR3 comprises 18 residues. Germline V gene sequence: CDR1 SGHAT, CDR2 FQDESV (reference sequence). For the CDR3, the DNA is TGTGCCAGCAGCCCAAACCCGGGACAGGGTTCTTTCACCGGGGAGCTGTTTTTT. Its protein product is CASSPNPGQGSFTGELFF.

This clone was detected only a few times. V usage is TRBV9 and J usage is TRBJ1-2; TRBD1 might be the D (6 bases). The CDR3 is 15 amino acids. Germline V lookup: CDR1 SGDLS, CDR2 YYNGEE. The germline V and J ends were trimmed by 0 bases and 3 bases, with 12 bases remaining between them. CDR3: CASSVGRGIDYGYTF. The CDR3 region has the DNA TGTGCCAGCAGCGTAGGCAGGGGAATAGACTATGGCTACACCTTC.

This chain joins TRBV30 and TRBJ2-2; D gene uncertain. There are 13 residues in the CDR3. Trimming cost V 3 bases and J 3 bases, with 8 bases left between them. Germline loops: CDR1 GTSNPN, CDR2 SVGIG (reference sequence). CDR3 in amino acids: CAWRLEYTGELFF. Written as DNA, the CDR3 is TGTGCCTGGAGACTGGAGTACACCGGGGAGCTGTTTTTT.